This T cell receptor beta chain was identified in a study of T cell repertoires in cytomegalovirus infection. Study-wide background: Epitope selection comprised recently identified HLA-C-restricted CMV epitopes and well-studied HLA-B-restricted CMV epitopes. Public TCR beta signature analysis indicated the presence of both CMV infection and matching HLA type.

Trimming shortened V by 1 base and J by 6 bases, and 1 base separated the two germline ends. From germline, CDR1 is LNHNV and CDR2 YYDKDF (reference sequence). This CDR3 is built from 11 residues. One entry per CDR3 protein, called by TCRdb with MiXCR from the reads. The sample includes 750,000 to 950,000 distinct CDR3 sequences, 25% to 30% of them seen just once. About this clonotype itself: Antigen: not known.

Study-level results: Predominance within the ex vivo response was attributable to HLA-C-restricted CMV-specific TCR beta clonotypes. The cumulative frequency of public TCR beta families identified carriers of CMV plus the relevant HLA.

The chain is built from TRBV15 and TRBJ2-1, with D unclear. The starting material was cultured CD8+ T cells from PBMCs, obtained from culture after CMV antigen stimulation. The sequence derives from a human donor in good health (CMV status not recorded). Some clones in this sample may be carry-over from other donors' samples. The CDR3 nucleotides read TGTGCCACCAGCAGAGTCAATGAGCAGTTCTTC. It encodes CATSRVNEQFF.